These 6 T cell receptor beta chains were all obtained from the same sample, sequenced in a study of blood T cell repertoires in COVID-19. Assay used: immunoSEQ multiplex PCR; TCRdb lists only in-frame clones, some missing. The sample has fewer than 450,000 clones, nearly 90% seen once. The sample comprised PBMCs or T cells enriched from blood (not recorded which). These receptors were obtained from a woman aged 40 to 55 with acute COVID-19.

This chain uses TRBV27 with TRBJ2-5; TRBD2 agrees at 8 bases. The germline CDR1 and CDR2 sequences are MNHEY and SMNVEV (reference sequence). V gave up 5 bases and J gave up 2 bases; unmatched junction bases: 13. The CDR3 sequence is 17 residues long. The CDR3 DNA follows: TGTGCCAGCAGTACCAGGGGAGGCGGGGGGCCGCAAGAGACCCAGTACTTC. Protein product: CASSTRGGGGPQETQYF.

This clone has a handful of counts. The V and J genes are TRBV5-5 and TRBJ2-2, with 7 nucleotides matching TRBD1. J was trimmed by 3 bases and V by 5 bases; bases with no gene match: 4. CDR1 is SGHKS, CDR2 YYEKEE, per germline (reference sequence). The CDR3 is made up of 14 amino acids. In DNA form, the CDR3 reads TGTGCCAGCAGACCGACAGGGTACACCGGGGAGCTGTTTTTT. It specifies CASRPTGYTGELFF.

The chain recombines TRBV5-1 with TRBJ1-1; TRBD1 matches at 7 bases. The CDR3 runs 16 residues. Trimming removed 4 bases from V and 1 base from J; junction bases left unmatched: 10. CDR1 and CDR2 (germline): SGHRS, YFSETQ. The CDR3 region is CASSPEGAGENTEAFF. In nucleotides, the CDR3 is TGCGCCAGCAGCCCTGAGGGGGCTGGGGAGAACACTGAAGCTTTCTTT.

This chain links TRBV6-2 or TRBV6-3 with TRBJ2-3, with 10 positions matching TRBD2. The CDR3 contains 16 residues. Per germline, CDR1 MNHEY and CDR2 SVGEGT. Losses at the gene ends were 4 bases for V and 7 bases for J; bases not matched to a gene: 11. The CDR3 DNA reads TGTGCCAGCAGTTGGGTGAGCGGGGGGGCGACACATACGCAGTATTTT. Translation gives CASSWVSGGATHTQYF.

Concerning this clone itself: Other DNA sequences of this sample code for an identical CDR3. The V gene is TRBV30, the J gene TRBJ1-5, with TRBD1 matching 7 bases. After removal of 4 bases from V and 7 bases from J, the junction contained 7 bases not matched to a gene. The germline gives CDR1 GTSNPN, CDR2 SVGIG (reference sequence). The CDR3 is 13 amino acids. In nucleotides, the CDR3 is TGTGCCTGGACAGACAGGGACGGGCAGCCCCAGCATTTT. This gives the protein CAWTDRDGQPQHF.

Turning to this clone: The identical CDR3 is also encoded by other nucleotide sequences in the sample. The chain combines TRBV30 with TRBJ2-7; 7 bases line up with TRBD1. The CDR3 totals 12 residues. Trimming cost V 3 bases and J 3 bases; bases outside gene matches: 2. CDR1 GTSNPN and CDR2 SVGIG come from the germline V gene (reference sequence). The CDR3 region has the DNA TGTGCCTGGAGACGACAGGGCTACGAGCAGTACTTC. Encoded protein: CAWRRQGYEQYF.